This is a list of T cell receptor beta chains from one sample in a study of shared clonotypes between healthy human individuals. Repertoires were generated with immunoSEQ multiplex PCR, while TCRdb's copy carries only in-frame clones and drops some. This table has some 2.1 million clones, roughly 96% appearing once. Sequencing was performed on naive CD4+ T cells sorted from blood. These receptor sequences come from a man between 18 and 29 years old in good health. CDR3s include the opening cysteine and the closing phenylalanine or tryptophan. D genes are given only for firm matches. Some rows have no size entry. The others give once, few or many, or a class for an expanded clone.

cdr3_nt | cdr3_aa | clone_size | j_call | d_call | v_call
TGTGCCAGCAGTTCGGACAGGGCCACTGAAGCTTTCTTT | CASSSDRATEAFF | . | TRBJ1-1 | TRBD1 | TRBV5-4
TGTGCCAGCAGTGAAGCGCGACAGGGAAACGAGCAGTACTTC | CASSEARQGNEQYF | . | TRBJ2-7 | TRBD1 | TRBV2
TGTGCCAGCTCACCAGACACCGCCCTGGGGGAGCCCCAGCATTTT | CASSPDTALGEPQHF | . | TRBJ1-5 | . | TRBV18
TGTGCCAGCAGCTTCCGGGGGGCTAGCGGGAGCTACGAGCAGTACTTC | CASSFRGASGSYEQYF | . | TRBJ2-7 | TRBD2 | TRBV7-2
TGTGCCAGCATGCGGGAGAGAAAATCACCCCTCCACTTT | CASMRERKSPLHF | . | TRBJ1-6 | . | TRBV6-5
TGTGCCAGCAGTCAAGAGAGGCCAGGTACACCCCTCCACTTT | CASSQERPGTPLHF | . | TRBJ1-6 | . | TRBV6-6
TGCGCCAGCAGCCAACGCCGACAGCTATCCTACGAGCAGTACTTC | CASSQRRQLSYEQYF | . | TRBJ2-7 | . | TRBV4-3
TGTGCCAGCAGTTGGACTCCTAACACTGAAGCTTTCTTT | CASSWTPNTEAFF | . | TRBJ1-1 | . | TRBV2
TGTGCCTGGCTTAGGGAGGACACTGAAGCTTTCTTT | CAWLREDTEAFF | . | TRBJ1-1 | . | TRBV30
TGTGCCAGCAGCCCGACAAGAGGGTACATCTCCTACGAGCAGTACTTC | CASSPTRGYISYEQYF | few | TRBJ2-7 | . | TRBV28
TGTGCCGTCAGACAGGGGACGAACACTGAAGCTTTCTTT | CAVRQGTNTEAFF | many | TRBJ1-1 | TRBD1 | TRBV19
TGTGCCAGCTGGTTTCTGCACGAGCAGTACTTC | CASWFLHEQYF | . | TRBJ2-7 | . | TRBV6-1
TGTGCCAGCAGCCAAACAGGGAATTGGAACGGCTACACCTTC | CASSQTGNWNGYTF | once | TRBJ1-2 | . | TRBV6-5
TGTGCCAGCTCACCATTCCCCTTGGGGGAGCTGTTTTTT | CASSPFPLGELFF | . | TRBJ2-2 | . | TRBV18
TGTGCCAGCAGTTTACATGGCCGTAATTCACCCCTCCACTTT | CASSLHGRNSPLHF | . | TRBJ1-6 | . | TRBV28
TGCGCCAGCAGCCCGGACGGGGCCAACGTCCTGACTTTC | CASSPDGANVLTF | . | TRBJ2-6 | . | TRBV5-1
TGTGCCAGCAGCTTAGTGCAGGGCAATTCACCCCTCCACTTT | CASSLVQGNSPLHF | . | TRBJ1-6 | . | TRBV11-2
TGTGCCAGCAGCCGTATGACTAGCGGGACCCACAATGAGCAGTTCTTC | CASSRMTSGTHNEQFF | once | TRBJ2-1 | TRBD2 | TRBV7-9
TGTGCCAGCAGCTTAAGTGGAAACAATGAGCAGTTCTTC | CASSLSGNNEQFF | . | TRBJ2-1 | . | TRBV7-3
TGTGCCAGTAGTCGTTGGACAGATAATTCACCCCTCCACTTT | CASSRWTDNSPLHF | . | TRBJ1-6 | . | TRBV19
TGTGCCAGCAGCATCCAGACTAGCGGGAGCAATGAGCAGTTCTTC | CASSIQTSGSNEQFF | . | TRBJ2-1 | TRBD2 | TRBV9
TGCAGCGTCGGGCAGGGTAGCACAGATACGCAGTATTTT | CSVGQGSTDTQYF | . | TRBJ2-3 | . | TRBV29-1
TGCGCCTCCCGCCAGGGCGGACCTAGCACAGATACGCAGTATTTT | CASRQGGPSTDTQYF | . | TRBJ2-3 | . | TRBV5-1
TGCGCCAGCAAAGGGCTACAGAACACCGGGGAGCTGTTTTTT | CASKGLQNTGELFF | once | TRBJ2-2 | . | TRBV5-1
TGCGCCAGCATGTTGGGACTAGCTTCAGAGACCCAGTACTTC | CASMLGLASETQYF | . | TRBJ2-5 | TRBD2 | TRBV5-1
TGTGCCAGCATGGGCAGCGTAAATTCACCCCTCCACTTT | CASMGSVNSPLHF | . | TRBJ1-6 | . | TRBV6-6
TGTGCCAGTAGTATCGGGACAGGACTTAAGGGGCTCCAAGAGACCCAGTACTTC | CASSIGTGLKGLQETQYF | . | TRBJ2-5 | TRBD1 | TRBV19
TGTGCCAGCAGTCCCGGGACAGGGGCCCTCAATCAGCCCCAGCATTTT | CASSPGTGALNQPQHF | few | TRBJ1-5 | TRBD1 | TRBV28
TGTGCCTGGCTAGTTAGCACAGATACGCAGTATTTT | CAWLVSTDTQYF | . | TRBJ2-3 | . | TRBV30